A selection of T cell receptor beta chains follows, all from one sample in a study of T cells after yellow fever vaccination. Each CDR3 protein is one row after TCRdb ran MiXCR on the 5' RACE reads. The data hold some 300,000 distinct CDR3 sequences, with 7.5% to 9% observed a single time. The input for sequencing was CD4+ T cells sorted from PBMCs, taken 5 days after the yellow fever booster vaccination. All receptors come from a man between 18 and 35 years old who received the YFV17D yellow fever vaccine. The CDR3 runs from the conserved cysteine through the conserved F or W. D genes are given only for firm matches. Clone sizes are given selectively: once, few, many, or a class where the clone is expanded.

v_call: TRBV5-1; clone_size: few; j_call: TRBJ2-1; d_call: TRBD1; cdr3_nt: TGCGCCAGCAGCCAGGGACAGGGGGGGCTCAATGAGCAGTTCTTC; cdr3_aa: CASSQGQGGLNEQFF
v_call: TRBV7-9; clone_size: NA; j_call: TRBJ1-5; d_call: NA; cdr3_nt: TGTGCCAGCAGCCCCCTCGGGGACTGGGGGCGCAATCAGCCCCAGCATTTT; cdr3_aa: CASSPLGDWGRNQPQHF
v_call: TRBV30; clone_size: NA; j_call: TRBJ2-3; d_call: TRBD2; cdr3_nt: TGTGCCTGGAGTCTGGGACTAGCGGGGGGATTGGATACGCAGTATTTT; cdr3_aa: CAWSLGLAGGLDTQYF
v_call: TRBV15; clone_size: few; j_call: TRBJ2-5; d_call: NA; cdr3_nt: TGTGCCACCAGCAGAGAAGAGACCCAGTACTTC; cdr3_aa: CATSREETQYF
v_call: TRBV3-1; clone_size: many; j_call: TRBJ2-5; d_call: NA; cdr3_nt: TGTGCCAGCAGCTTCGAAAGAGGGGGGCAGGAGACCCAGTACTTC; cdr3_aa: CASSFERGGQETQYF
v_call: TRBV9; clone_size: NA; j_call: TRBJ2-7; d_call: TRBD1; cdr3_nt: TGTGCCAGCAGCGTCGACGGGACAGGGGAATTCGAGCAGTACTTC; cdr3_aa: CASSVDGTGEFEQYF
v_call: TRBV2; clone_size: few; j_call: TRBJ2-7; d_call: TRBD1; cdr3_nt: TGTGCCGGGGCCGGACAGGGGTTGTTCGAGCAGTACTTC; cdr3_aa: CAGAGQGLFEQYF
v_call: TRBV5-1; clone_size: many; j_call: TRBJ1-1; d_call: NA; cdr3_nt: TGCGCCAGCAGCCTACTTGGACACATGGATACTGAAGCTTTCTTT; cdr3_aa: CASSLLGHMDTEAFF
v_call: TRBV5-1; clone_size: many; j_call: TRBJ1-4; d_call: TRBD1; cdr3_nt: TGCGCCAGCAGCCCCGGACAGGAAGGTGAAAAACTGTTTTTT; cdr3_aa: CASSPGQEGEKLFF
v_call: TRBV12-3/TRBV12-4; clone_size: once; j_call: TRBJ2-2; d_call: NA; cdr3_nt: TGTGCCAGCAGTTTTTACATACCGAACACCGGGGAGCTGTTTTTT; cdr3_aa: CASSFYIPNTGELFF
v_call: TRBV7-2; clone_size: NA; j_call: TRBJ2-4; d_call: TRBD1; cdr3_nt: TGTGCCAGCAGCGATAGGACAGGGGGAGACATTCAGTACTTC; cdr3_aa: CASSDRTGGDIQYF
v_call: TRBV11-2; clone_size: NA; j_call: TRBJ2-7; d_call: NA; cdr3_nt: TGTGCCAGCAGCTTAGAGGCCTCTGGAAAGCAGTACTTC; cdr3_aa: CASSLEASGKQYF
v_call: TRBV28; clone_size: NA; j_call: TRBJ1-2; d_call: NA; cdr3_nt: TGTGCCAGCAGAATCATCGGGGGCTACACCTTC; cdr3_aa: CASRIIGGYTF
v_call: TRBV5-1; clone_size: few; j_call: TRBJ1-1; d_call: TRBD1; cdr3_nt: TGCGCCAGCAGCTTGGGGCAGGGGGCGACGACTGAAGCTTTCTTT; cdr3_aa: CASSLGQGATTEAFF
v_call: TRBV12-3/TRBV12-4; clone_size: many; j_call: TRBJ1-2; d_call: NA; cdr3_nt: TGTGCCAGCGGTAACAGGGAAGCTAACTATGGCTACACCTTC; cdr3_aa: CASGNREANYGYTF
v_call: TRBV2; clone_size: few; j_call: TRBJ2-2; d_call: NA; cdr3_nt: TGTGCCAGCAGAACCCCGATGGGCAGGGGCCCCGGGGAGCTGTTTTTT; cdr3_aa: CASRTPMGRGPGELFF
v_call: TRBV7-9; clone_size: many; j_call: TRBJ1-4; d_call: NA; cdr3_nt: TGTGCCAGCAGCTTTAGTGAAAAACTGTTTTTT; cdr3_aa: CASSFSEKLFF
v_call: TRBV7-8; clone_size: many; j_call: TRBJ1-1; d_call: NA; cdr3_nt: TGTGCCAGCAGCTTAGAGCACCCCGGGATCGGAACTGAAGCTTTCTTT; cdr3_aa: CASSLEHPGIGTEAFF
v_call: TRBV27; clone_size: NA; j_call: TRBJ2-2; d_call: NA; cdr3_nt: TGTGCCAGCAGTTTACCGGAAGGCGGGGAGCTGTTTTTT; cdr3_aa: CASSLPEGGELFF
v_call: TRBV3-1; clone_size: many; j_call: TRBJ2-5; d_call: NA; cdr3_nt: TGTGCCAGCAGCCAATACAGCGTCAAAGAGACCCAGTACTTC; cdr3_aa: CASSQYSVKETQYF
v_call: TRBV4-1; clone_size: few; j_call: TRBJ2-1; d_call: TRBD2; cdr3_nt: TGCGCCAGCAGCCAGAGCGGGGGGGCCAGCAATGAGCAGTTCTTC; cdr3_aa: CASSQSGGASNEQFF
v_call: TRBV12-3/TRBV12-4; clone_size: few; j_call: TRBJ2-2; d_call: TRBD1; cdr3_nt: TGTGCCAGCAGTTTAAGTTGGACAGGGGTCACCGGGGAGCTGTTTTTT; cdr3_aa: CASSLSWTGVTGELFF
v_call: TRBV10-2; clone_size: few; j_call: TRBJ1-5; d_call: TRBD1; cdr3_nt: TGCGCCAGCAGTGTCCGGGACAGATATCAGCCCCAGCATTTT; cdr3_aa: CASSVRDRYQPQHF
v_call: TRBV7-9; clone_size: many; j_call: TRBJ1-3; d_call: NA; cdr3_nt: TGTGCCAGCACGCGGGGGCCCGGAAACACCATATATTTT; cdr3_aa: CASTRGPGNTIYF
v_call: TRBV9; clone_size: NA; j_call: TRBJ2-2; d_call: NA; cdr3_nt: TGTGCCAGCAGCGCCGGGTTTTCCACCGGGGAGCTGTTTTTT; cdr3_aa: CASSAGFSTGELFF
v_call: TRBV5-4; clone_size: few; j_call: TRBJ2-3; d_call: NA; cdr3_nt: TGTGCCAGCAGCGGGAGAGATACGCAGTATTTT; cdr3_aa: CASSGRDTQYF
v_call: TRBV7-9; clone_size: few; j_call: TRBJ2-3; d_call: TRBD2; cdr3_nt: TGTGCCAGCAGCTTAGCGCGATCTACGGGGGGGGCAGTGGATACGCAGTATTTT; cdr3_aa: CASSLARSTGGAVDTQYF
v_call: TRBV7-2; clone_size: few; j_call: TRBJ1-2; d_call: NA; cdr3_nt: TGTGCCAGCACCTTTAGCACGTATCAGCGAGGCTACACCTTC; cdr3_aa: CASTFSTYQRGYTF
v_call: TRBV6-5; clone_size: NA; j_call: TRBJ2-1; d_call: TRBD2; cdr3_nt: TGTGCCAGCAAGGATTCGGGGGGGAGCTCCTACAATGAGCAGTTCTTC; cdr3_aa: CASKDSGGSSYNEQFF
v_call: TRBV21-1; clone_size: NA; j_call: TRBJ2-1; d_call: NA; cdr3_nt: TGTGCCAGCAGCAAAGGTTCAAAGGGATGGCATGAGCAGTTCTTC; cdr3_aa: CASSKGSKGWHEQFF
v_call: TRBV30; clone_size: NA; j_call: TRBJ1-5; d_call: NA; cdr3_nt: TGTGCCTGGAGTGTACGTAGCAATCAGCCCCAGCATTTT; cdr3_aa: CAWSVRSNQPQHF
v_call: TRBV7-3; clone_size: many; j_call: TRBJ2-5; d_call: TRBD1; cdr3_nt: TGTGCCAGCAGCTTAATTTCAGGGGGCCGGGGAGAGACCCAGTACTTC; cdr3_aa: CASSLISGGRGETQYF
v_call: TRBV27; clone_size: many; j_call: TRBJ2-3; d_call: NA; cdr3_nt: TGTGCCAGCAGTTTAGGCCAGGGATGGGGCACAGATACGCAGTATTTT; cdr3_aa: CASSLGQGWGTDTQYF
v_call: TRBV15; clone_size: NA; j_call: TRBJ1-6; d_call: NA; cdr3_nt: TGTGCCACCAGGTTCTACGGGGGCAGCGGTTCACCCCTCCACTTT; cdr3_aa: CATRFYGGSGSPLHF
v_call: TRBV4-2; clone_size: few; j_call: TRBJ1-4; d_call: NA; cdr3_nt: TGTGCCAGCAGCCGACCAGCCGGGGGTACTAATGAAAAACTGTTTTTT; cdr3_aa: CASSRPAGGTNEKLFF
v_call: TRBV7-9; clone_size: few; j_call: TRBJ2-3; d_call: TRBD2; cdr3_nt: TGTGCCAGCAGCCGGGGGGTGGATACGCAGTATTTT; cdr3_aa: CASSRGVDTQYF
v_call: TRBV27; clone_size: NA; j_call: TRBJ1-5; d_call: NA; cdr3_nt: TGTGCCAGCAATGAAGCGGGGAGCAGGCAGCCCCAGCATTTT; cdr3_aa: CASNEAGSRQPQHF
v_call: TRBV9; clone_size: many; j_call: TRBJ1-4; d_call: NA; cdr3_nt: TGTGCCAGCAGCGTAGTCTCCAGGAGCCCAATTGCAACTAATGAAAAACTGTTTTTT; cdr3_aa: CASSVVSRSPIATNEKLFF
v_call: TRBV29-1; clone_size: NA; j_call: TRBJ1-1; d_call: TRBD1; cdr3_nt: TGCAGCGCCAGGGACAGCCAAGGCACTGAAGCTTTCTTT; cdr3_aa: CSARDSQGTEAFF
v_call: TRBV5-1; clone_size: NA; j_call: TRBJ1-1; d_call: TRBD1; cdr3_nt: TGCGCCAGCAGACCGGACAGGGTCGGGACTGAAGCTTTCTTT; cdr3_aa: CASRPDRVGTEAFF
v_call: TRBV11-2; clone_size: few; j_call: TRBJ2-1; d_call: TRBD1; cdr3_nt: TGTGCCAGCAGCTTAGTACAGGGGGCGCAGGGTGAGCAGTTCTTC; cdr3_aa: CASSLVQGAQGEQFF
v_call: TRBV7-2; clone_size: NA; j_call: TRBJ1-2; d_call: TRBD1; cdr3_nt: TGTGCCAGCAGCCCACCCGACAGGGTACGGGGCTACACCTTC; cdr3_aa: CASSPPDRVRGYTF
v_call: TRBV19; clone_size: NA; j_call: TRBJ2-6; d_call: NA; cdr3_nt: TGTGCCAGTAGTATAGTAGAATCTGGGGCCAACGTCCTGACTTTC; cdr3_aa: CASSIVESGANVLTF
v_call: TRBV7-7; clone_size: few; j_call: TRBJ2-5; d_call: NA; cdr3_nt: TGTGCCAGCAGCCTCAGTGGCGGGTCACAAACCCAGTACTTC; cdr3_aa: CASSLSGGSQTQYF
v_call: TRBV12-3/TRBV12-4; clone_size: NA; j_call: TRBJ2-2; d_call: TRBD1; cdr3_nt: TGTGCCAGCAGCGCGCCGGGACAGGGGGGAGGCGGGGAGCTGTTTTTT; cdr3_aa: CASSAPGQGGGGELFF
v_call: TRBV4-3; clone_size: many; j_call: TRBJ1-4; d_call: NA; cdr3_nt: TGCGCCAGCAGCCAAGATCCAGATGAAAAACTGTTTTTT; cdr3_aa: CASSQDPDEKLFF
v_call: TRBV24-1; clone_size: few; j_call: TRBJ1-5; d_call: TRBD1; cdr3_nt: TGTGCCACCAGTGAAAGGACAGGGCACGGTCAGCCCCAGCATTTT; cdr3_aa: CATSERTGHGQPQHF
v_call: TRBV5-1; clone_size: NA; j_call: TRBJ2-2; d_call: NA; cdr3_nt: TGCGCCAGCAGCTTGGCAGGCAGTAACACCGGGGAGCTGTTTTTT; cdr3_aa: CASSLAGSNTGELFF
v_call: TRBV2; clone_size: NA; j_call: TRBJ2-1; d_call: NA; cdr3_nt: TGTGCCAGCAGTGCGGACCCCAGCTACAATGAGCAGTTCTTC; cdr3_aa: CASSADPSYNEQFF
v_call: TRBV12-3/TRBV12-4; clone_size: few; j_call: TRBJ2-1; d_call: NA; cdr3_nt: TGTGCCAGCAGGGGAAGGAGGCGCAATGAGCAGTTCTTC; cdr3_aa: CASRGRRRNEQFF
v_call: TRBV11-2; clone_size: many; j_call: TRBJ1-1; d_call: NA; cdr3_nt: TGTGCCAGCAGTCCTCAGCCGAACACTGAAGCTTTCTTT; cdr3_aa: CASSPQPNTEAFF
v_call: TRBV6-5; clone_size: NA; j_call: TRBJ1-2; d_call: NA; cdr3_nt: TGTGCCAGCACCGACGGGCAGGGTAACCCCTCTGGCTATGGCTACACCTTC; cdr3_aa: CASTDGQGNPSGYGYTF
v_call: TRBV12-3/TRBV12-4; clone_size: many; j_call: TRBJ2-2; d_call: NA; cdr3_nt: TGTGCCAGCACACACCTTCGGAACATCAACACCGGGGAGCTGTTTTTT; cdr3_aa: CASTHLRNINTGELFF
v_call: TRBV20-1; clone_size: NA; j_call: TRBJ2-1; d_call: TRBD2; cdr3_nt: TGCAGTGCCGGGGGCCGCGGGGGGTCATACGGACATGAGCAGTTCTTC; cdr3_aa: CSAGGRGGSYGHEQFF
v_call: TRBV18; clone_size: NA; j_call: TRBJ2-1; d_call: NA; cdr3_nt: TGTGCCAGCTCACCCCCTGGAACAGGGCGGAGGAATGAGCAGTTCTTC; cdr3_aa: CASSPPGTGRRNEQFF
v_call: TRBV2; clone_size: few; j_call: TRBJ2-5; d_call: NA; cdr3_nt: TGTGCCAGCAGTGTAAACAGGGTAGGAGAGACCCAGTACTTC; cdr3_aa: CASSVNRVGETQYF